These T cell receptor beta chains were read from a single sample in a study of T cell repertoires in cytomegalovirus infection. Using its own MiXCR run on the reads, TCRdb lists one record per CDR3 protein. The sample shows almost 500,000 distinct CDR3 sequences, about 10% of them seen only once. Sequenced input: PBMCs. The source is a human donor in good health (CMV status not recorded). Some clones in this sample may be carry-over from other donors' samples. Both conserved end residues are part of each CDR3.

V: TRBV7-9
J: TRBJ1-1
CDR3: CASSRLGDRNTEAFF

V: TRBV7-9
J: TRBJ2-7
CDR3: CASSPSGLAGGEQYF

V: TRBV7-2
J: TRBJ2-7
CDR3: CASTLAETGPYEQYF

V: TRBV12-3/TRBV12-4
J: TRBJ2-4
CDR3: CASRERDIQYF

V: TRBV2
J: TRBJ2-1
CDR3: CARNSGSSYNEQFF

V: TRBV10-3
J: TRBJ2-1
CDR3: CAIRDRDFPSYNEQFF

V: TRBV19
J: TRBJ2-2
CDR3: CASSKGQGKAGELFF

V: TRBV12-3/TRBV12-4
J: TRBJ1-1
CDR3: CASSLGQLLREAFF

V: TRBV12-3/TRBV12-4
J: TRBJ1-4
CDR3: CASSLDAENEKLFF

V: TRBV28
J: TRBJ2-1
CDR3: CASNEGRSSYNEQFF

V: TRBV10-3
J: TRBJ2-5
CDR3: CAISQRGEETQYF

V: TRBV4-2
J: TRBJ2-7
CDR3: CASSQVKGPYEQYF

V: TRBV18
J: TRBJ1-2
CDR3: CASSQMREGYTF

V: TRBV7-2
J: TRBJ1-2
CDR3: CASSLVQGANYGYTF

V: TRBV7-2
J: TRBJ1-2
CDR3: CASSLSAGTSYGYTF

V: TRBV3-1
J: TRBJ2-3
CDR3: CASSPRTSAQYF

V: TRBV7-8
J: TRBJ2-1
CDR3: CASSTTGNEQFF

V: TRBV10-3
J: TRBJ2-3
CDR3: CATAGGDTQYF

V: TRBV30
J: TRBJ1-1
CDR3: CAWSGAPEAFF

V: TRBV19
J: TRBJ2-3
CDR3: CASRSHTAVDTQYF

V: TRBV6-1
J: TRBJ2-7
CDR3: CASSEASGRFYEQYF

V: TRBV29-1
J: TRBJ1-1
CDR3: CSVLGRGTDTEAFF

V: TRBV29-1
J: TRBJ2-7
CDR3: CSGGGSYGQYF

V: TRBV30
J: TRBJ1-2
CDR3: CAWSGVGRANYGYTF

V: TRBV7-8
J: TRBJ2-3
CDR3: CASSPQGLITDTQYF

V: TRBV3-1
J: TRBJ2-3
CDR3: CASSQAARERDTQYF

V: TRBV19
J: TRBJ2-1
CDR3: CASNLGLEGYEQFF

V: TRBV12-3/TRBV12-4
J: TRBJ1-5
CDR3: CASSSQGDNQPQHF

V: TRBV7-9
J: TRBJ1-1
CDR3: CASRRGQGIEAFF

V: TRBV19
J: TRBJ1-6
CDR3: CASSHGASGPLHF

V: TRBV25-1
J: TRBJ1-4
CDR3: CASSELGPNEKLFF

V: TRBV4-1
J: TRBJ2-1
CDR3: CASSQDPSSGSYNEQFF

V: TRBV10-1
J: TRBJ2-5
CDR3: CTSSASGGQETQYF

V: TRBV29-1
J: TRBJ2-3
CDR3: CSVRQGPSTDTQYF

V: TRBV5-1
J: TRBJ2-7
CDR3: CASSLAERSYEQYF

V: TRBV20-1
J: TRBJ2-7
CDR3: CSARVISGNSYEQYF

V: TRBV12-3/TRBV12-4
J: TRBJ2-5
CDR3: CASSHGPVPTQETQYF

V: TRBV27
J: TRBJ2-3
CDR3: CASSRLRDPGGADTQYF

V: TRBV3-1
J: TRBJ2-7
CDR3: CASSQGDRAEQYF

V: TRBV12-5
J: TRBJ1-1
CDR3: CASGLVINRDETEAFF

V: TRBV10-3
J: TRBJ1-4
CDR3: CAISASEAGEKLFF

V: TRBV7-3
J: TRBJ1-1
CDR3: CASRGSTGQGEAFF

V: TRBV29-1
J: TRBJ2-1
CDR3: CSVGGKGGGAFSNEQFF

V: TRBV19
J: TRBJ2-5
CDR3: CATRDKSQETQYF

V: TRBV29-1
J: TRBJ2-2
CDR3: CSVSRTLNTGELFF

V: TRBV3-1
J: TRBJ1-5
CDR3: CASSQGAQPQHF

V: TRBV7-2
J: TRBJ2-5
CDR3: CASSLLQVQMGETQYF

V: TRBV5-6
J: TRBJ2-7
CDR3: CASSFRQGLSSYEQYF

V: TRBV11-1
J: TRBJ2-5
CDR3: CASSPTTGQLYQETQYF

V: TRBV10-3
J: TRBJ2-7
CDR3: CAISGGQGHSEQYF

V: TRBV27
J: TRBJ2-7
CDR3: CATGLGYRSGNEQYF

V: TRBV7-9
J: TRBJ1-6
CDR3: CASSRSRTAGSYNSPLHF